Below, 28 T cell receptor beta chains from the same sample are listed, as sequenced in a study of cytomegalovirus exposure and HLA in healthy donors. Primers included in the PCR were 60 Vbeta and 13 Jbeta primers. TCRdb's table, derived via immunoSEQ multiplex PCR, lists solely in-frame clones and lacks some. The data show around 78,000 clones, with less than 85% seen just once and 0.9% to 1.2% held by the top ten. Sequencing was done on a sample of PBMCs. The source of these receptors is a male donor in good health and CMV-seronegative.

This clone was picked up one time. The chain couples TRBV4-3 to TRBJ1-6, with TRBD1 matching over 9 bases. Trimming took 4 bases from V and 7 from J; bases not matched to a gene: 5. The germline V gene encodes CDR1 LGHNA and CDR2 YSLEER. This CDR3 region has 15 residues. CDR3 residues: CASSPGQGGNSPLHF. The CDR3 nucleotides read TGCGCCAGCAGCCCGGGACAGGGCGGGAATTCACCCCTCCACTTT.

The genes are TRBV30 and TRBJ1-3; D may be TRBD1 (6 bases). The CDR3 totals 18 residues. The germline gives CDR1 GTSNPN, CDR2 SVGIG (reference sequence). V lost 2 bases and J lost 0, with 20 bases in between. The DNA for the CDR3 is TGTGCCTGGAGTCGTTTTCAACAGGGAAAATTCTCTGGAAACACCATATATTTT. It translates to CAWSRFQQGKFSGNTIYF.

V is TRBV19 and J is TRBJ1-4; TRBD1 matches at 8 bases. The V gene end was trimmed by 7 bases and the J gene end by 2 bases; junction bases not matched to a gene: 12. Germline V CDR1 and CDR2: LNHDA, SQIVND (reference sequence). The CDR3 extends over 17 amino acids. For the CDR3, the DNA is TGTGCCAGTAACAATCCTAGGACAGGGCTCACTAATGAAAAACTGTTTTTT. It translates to CASNNPRTGLTNEKLFF.

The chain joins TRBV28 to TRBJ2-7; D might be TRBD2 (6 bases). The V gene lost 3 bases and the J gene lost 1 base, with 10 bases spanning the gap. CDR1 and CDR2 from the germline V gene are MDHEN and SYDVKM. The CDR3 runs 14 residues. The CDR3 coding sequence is TGTGCCAGCAGTTTCAAGGGGACTTCCTACGAGCAGTACTTC. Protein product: CASSFKGTSYEQYF.

In DNA, the CDR3 is TGCGCCAGCAGTGAGTCAAGCTCGGCGGTGACAGATACGCAGTATTTT. Translating it yields CASSESSSAVTDTQYF. The chain couples TRBV10-2 to TRBJ2-3; D call uncertain. The CDR3 has 16 residues. Deletions cut 0 bases from V and 3 bases from J, with 13 bases between. The germline V gene has CDR1 WSHSY and CDR2 SAAADI.

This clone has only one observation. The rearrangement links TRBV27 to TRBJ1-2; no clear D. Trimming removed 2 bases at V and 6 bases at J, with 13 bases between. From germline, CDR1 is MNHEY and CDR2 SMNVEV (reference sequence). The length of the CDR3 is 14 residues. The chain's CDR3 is CASSLVPDSNGYTF. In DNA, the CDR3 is TGTGCCAGCAGTTTAGTGCCAGACTCCAATGGCTACACCTTC.

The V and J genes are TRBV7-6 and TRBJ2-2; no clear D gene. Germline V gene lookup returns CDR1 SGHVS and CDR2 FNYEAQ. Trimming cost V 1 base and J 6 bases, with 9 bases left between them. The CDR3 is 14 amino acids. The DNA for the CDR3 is TGTGCCAGCAGCTTAGACCCTGAGGCCGGGGAGCTGTTTTTT. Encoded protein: CASSLDPEAGELFF.

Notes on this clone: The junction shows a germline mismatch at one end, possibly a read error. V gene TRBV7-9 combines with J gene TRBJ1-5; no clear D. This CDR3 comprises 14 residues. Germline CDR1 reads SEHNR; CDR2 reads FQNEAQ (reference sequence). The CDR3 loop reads CASSSSDGNQPQNF. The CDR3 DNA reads TGTGCCAGCAGCTCCTCGGACGGGAATCAGCCCCAGAATTTT.

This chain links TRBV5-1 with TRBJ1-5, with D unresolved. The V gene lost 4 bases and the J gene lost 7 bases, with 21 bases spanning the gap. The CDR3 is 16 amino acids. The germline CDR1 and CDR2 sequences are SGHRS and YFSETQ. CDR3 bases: TGCGCCAGCAGCCTTTATGACCTGGAGATCCTCCAGCCCCAGCATTTT. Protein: CASSLYDLEILQPQHF.

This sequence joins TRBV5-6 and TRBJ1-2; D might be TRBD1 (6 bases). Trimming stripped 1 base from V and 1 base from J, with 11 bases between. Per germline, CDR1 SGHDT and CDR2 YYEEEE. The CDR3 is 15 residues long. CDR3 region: CASSLWQGNNYGYTF. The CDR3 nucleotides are TGTGCCAGCAGCTTGTGGCAGGGGAATAACTATGGCTACACCTTC.

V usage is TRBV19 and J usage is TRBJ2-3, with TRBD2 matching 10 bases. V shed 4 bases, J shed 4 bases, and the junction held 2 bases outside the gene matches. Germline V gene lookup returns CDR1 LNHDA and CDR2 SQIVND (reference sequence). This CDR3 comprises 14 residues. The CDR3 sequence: CASSTSGSPDTQYF. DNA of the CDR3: TGTGCCAGTAGTACTAGCGGGAGCCCAGATACGCAGTATTTT.

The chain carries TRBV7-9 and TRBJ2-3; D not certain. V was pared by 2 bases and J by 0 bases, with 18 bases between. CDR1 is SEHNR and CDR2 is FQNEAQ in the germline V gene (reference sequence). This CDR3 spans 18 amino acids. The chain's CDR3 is CASSLFSPRFPSTDTQYF. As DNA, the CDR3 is TGTGCCAGCAGCTTATTCTCACCCAGGTTCCCTAGCACAGATACGCAGTATTTT.

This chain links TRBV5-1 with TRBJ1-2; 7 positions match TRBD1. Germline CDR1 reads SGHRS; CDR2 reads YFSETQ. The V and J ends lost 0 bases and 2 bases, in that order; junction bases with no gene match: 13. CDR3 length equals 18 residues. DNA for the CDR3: TGCGCCAGCAGCTTGGCCCTACTACCAGGGGGTGGAAACTATGGCTACACCTTC. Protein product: CASSLALLPGGGNYGYTF.

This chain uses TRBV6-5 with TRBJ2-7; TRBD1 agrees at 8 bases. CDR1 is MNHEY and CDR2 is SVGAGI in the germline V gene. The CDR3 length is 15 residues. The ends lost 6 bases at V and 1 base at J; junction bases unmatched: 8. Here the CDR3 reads CASSTSRTGSYEQYF. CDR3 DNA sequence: TGTGCCAGCAGCACTTCTCGGACAGGGTCCTACGAGCAGTACTTC.

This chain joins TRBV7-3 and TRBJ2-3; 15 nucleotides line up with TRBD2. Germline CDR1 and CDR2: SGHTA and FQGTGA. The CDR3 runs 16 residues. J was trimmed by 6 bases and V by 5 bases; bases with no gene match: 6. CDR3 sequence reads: CASSKGTSGRWDTQYF. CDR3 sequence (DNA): TGTGCCAGCAGCAAAGGGACTAGCGGGAGGTGGGATACGCAGTATTTT.

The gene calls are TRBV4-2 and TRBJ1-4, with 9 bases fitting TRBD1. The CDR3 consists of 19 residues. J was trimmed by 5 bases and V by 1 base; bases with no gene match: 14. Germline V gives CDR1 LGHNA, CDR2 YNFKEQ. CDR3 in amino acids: CASSQVSGTGSVWNEKLFF. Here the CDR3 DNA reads TGTGCCAGCAGCCAAGTTTCCGGGACAGGGAGCGTTTGGAATGAAAAACTGTTTTTT.

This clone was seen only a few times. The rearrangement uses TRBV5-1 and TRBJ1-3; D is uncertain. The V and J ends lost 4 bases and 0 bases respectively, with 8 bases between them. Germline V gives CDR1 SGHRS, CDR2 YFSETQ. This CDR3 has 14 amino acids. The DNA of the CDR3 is TGCGCCAGCAGCGAAGGAGTCTCTGGAAACACCATATATTTT. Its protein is CASSEGVSGNTIYF.

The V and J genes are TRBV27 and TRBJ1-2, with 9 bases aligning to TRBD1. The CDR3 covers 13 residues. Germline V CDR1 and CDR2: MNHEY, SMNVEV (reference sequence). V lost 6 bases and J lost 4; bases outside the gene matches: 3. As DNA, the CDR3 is TGTGCCAGCAGAATGACAGGGGGCTATGGCTACACCTTC. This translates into CASRMTGGYGYTF.

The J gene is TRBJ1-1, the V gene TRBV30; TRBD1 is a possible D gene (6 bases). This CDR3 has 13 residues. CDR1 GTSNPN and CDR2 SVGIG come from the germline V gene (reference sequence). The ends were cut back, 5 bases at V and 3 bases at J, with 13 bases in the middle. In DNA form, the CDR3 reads TGTGCCTGGGGCAAGTCAGGGGACACTGAAGCTTTCTTT. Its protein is CAWGKSGDTEAFF.

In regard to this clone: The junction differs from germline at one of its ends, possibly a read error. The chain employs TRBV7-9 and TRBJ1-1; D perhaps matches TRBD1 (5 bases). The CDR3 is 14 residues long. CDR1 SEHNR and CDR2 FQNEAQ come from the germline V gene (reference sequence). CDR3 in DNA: TGTGCCACCAGCTCCGGAGGGGTGAACACTGAAGCTTTCTTT. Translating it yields CATSSGGVNTEAFF.

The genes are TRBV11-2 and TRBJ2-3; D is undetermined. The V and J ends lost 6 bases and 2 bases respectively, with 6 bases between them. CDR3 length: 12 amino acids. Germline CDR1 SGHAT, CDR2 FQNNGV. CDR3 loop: CASRQNTDTQYF. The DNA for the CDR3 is TGTGCCAGCAGACAGAACACAGATACGCAGTATTTT.

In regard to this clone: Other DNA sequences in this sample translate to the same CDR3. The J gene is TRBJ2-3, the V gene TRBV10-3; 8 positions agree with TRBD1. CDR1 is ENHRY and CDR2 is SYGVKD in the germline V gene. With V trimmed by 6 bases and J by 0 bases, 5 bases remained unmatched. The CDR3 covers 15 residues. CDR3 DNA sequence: TGTGCCATCAGGACCGGGACAGGAAGCACAGATACGCAGTATTTT. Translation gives CAIRTGTGSTDTQYF.

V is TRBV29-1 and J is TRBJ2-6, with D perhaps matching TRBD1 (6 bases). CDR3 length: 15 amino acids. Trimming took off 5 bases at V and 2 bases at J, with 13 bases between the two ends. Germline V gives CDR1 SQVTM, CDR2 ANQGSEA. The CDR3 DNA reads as TGCAGCGTTTCTCCAGGGGCAGCTGGGGCCAACGTCCTGACTTTC. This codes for CSVSPGAAGANVLTF.

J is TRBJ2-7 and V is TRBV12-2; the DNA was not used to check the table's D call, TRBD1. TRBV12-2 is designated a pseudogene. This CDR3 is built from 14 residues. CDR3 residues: CASRRETGGCEQYF. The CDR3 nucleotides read TGTGCAAGTCGGAGGGAGACAGGGGGCTGCGAGCAGTACTTC.

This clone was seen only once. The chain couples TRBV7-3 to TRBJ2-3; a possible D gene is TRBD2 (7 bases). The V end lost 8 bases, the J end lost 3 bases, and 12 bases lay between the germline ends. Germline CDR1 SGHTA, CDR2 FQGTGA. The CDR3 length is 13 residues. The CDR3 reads CASARGLTDTQYF. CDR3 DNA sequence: TGTGCCAGCGCGCGGGGGCTGACAGATACGCAGTATTTT.

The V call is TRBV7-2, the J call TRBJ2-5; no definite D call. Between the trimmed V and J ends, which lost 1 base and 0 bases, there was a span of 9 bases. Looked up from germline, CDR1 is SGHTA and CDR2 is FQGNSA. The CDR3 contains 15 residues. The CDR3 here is CASSLVGGYQETQYF. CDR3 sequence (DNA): TGTGCCAGCAGCTTAGTCGGCGGATACCAAGAGACCCAGTACTTC.

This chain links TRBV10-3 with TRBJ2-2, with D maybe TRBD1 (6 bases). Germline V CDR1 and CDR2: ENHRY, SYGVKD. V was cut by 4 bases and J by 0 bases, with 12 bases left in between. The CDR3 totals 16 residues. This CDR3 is CAISGTGTTNTGELFF. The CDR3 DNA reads TGTGCCATCAGTGGAACTGGGACAACGAACACCGGGGAGCTGTTTTTT.

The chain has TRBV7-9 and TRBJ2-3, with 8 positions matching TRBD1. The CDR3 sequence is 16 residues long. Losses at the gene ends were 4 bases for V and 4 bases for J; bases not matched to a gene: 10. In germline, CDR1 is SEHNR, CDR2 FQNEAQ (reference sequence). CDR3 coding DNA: TGTGCCAGCAGCTCGCCCGACAGGGGTTGGCCAGATACGCAGTATTTT. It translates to CASSSPDRGWPDTQYF.